A selection of T cell receptor beta chains follows, all from one sample in a study of T-cell reconstitution after alpha-beta-depleted transplantation in children. Via MiXCR, TCRdb re-called the PCR reads, giving one row per CDR3 protein. Among hundreds of thousands of distinct CDR3 sequences listed, approximately 14% were seen once. The sample consisted of PBMCs, taken before TCRalphabeta/CD19-depleted stem cell transplant. Receptors were obtained from a girl aged 2 to 10 with congenital amegakaryocytic thrombocytopenia, due to receive a stem cell transplant. CDR3s include the opening cysteine and the closing phenylalanine or tryptophan. D genes are given only for firm matches. Clone size is given for some rows only: seen once, a few or many times, or a class if the clone is expanded.

many,TRBV11-2,TRBJ1-1,-,TGTGCCAGCAGCTCCCCGACAGTTCGCATGAACACTGAAGCTTTCTTT,CASSSPTVRMNTEAFF
many,TRBV5-1,TRBJ2-5,TRBD1,TGCGCCAGCAGCTTTACAGGGGGCCAAGAGACCCAGTACTTC,CASSFTGGQETQYF
many,TRBV12-3/TRBV12-4,TRBJ2-1,-,TGTGCCAGCAGTTTTACTGGTTTCAGGACCCCAAACAATGAGCAGTTCTTC,CASSFTGFRTPNNEQFF
-,TRBV23-1,TRBJ2-3,-,TGCGCCAGCAGTGGAGGCAGGGGAGGACTAACAGATACGCAGTATTTT,CASSGGRGGLTDTQYF
many,TRBV20-1,TRBJ2-1,TRBD2,TGCAGTGCTAGGTTAGCGGGAGGCCTTGTCAATGAGCAGTTCTTC,CSARLAGGLVNEQFF
-,TRBV5-1,TRBJ2-6,-,TGCGCCAGCATGGTATTCTCTGGGGCCAACGTCCTGACTTTC,CASMVFSGANVLTF
-,TRBV11-3,TRBJ2-2,TRBD2,TGTGCCAGCAGCGGCTTACGGGAGGCGGCCGGGGAGCTGTTTTTT,CASSGLREAAGELFF
-,TRBV3-1,TRBJ2-5,TRBD2,TGTGCCAGCAGCCAGATACTAGCGGGAGATCGGGAGACCCAGTACTTC,CASSQILAGDRETQYF
-,TRBV20-1,TRBJ1-6,TRBD1,TGCAGTGCTAGAGATCCCAAACAGGGGAAGGGTTCACCCCTCCACTTT,CSARDPKQGKGSPLHF
many,TRBV6-1,TRBJ1-1,-,TGTGCCAGCAGTGACACAGGGCGCATGGGGATTGAAGCTTTCTTT,CASSDTGRMGIEAFF
many,TRBV15,TRBJ1-5,-,TGTGCCACCAGCAGCCGCGAGGGGCTGACGTATAGCAATCAGCCCCAGCATTTT,CATSSREGLTYSNQPQHF
-,TRBV5-4,TRBJ2-7,TRBD2,TGTGCCAGCAAACGGCGGGAGGAAAGTTACGAGCAGTACTTC,CASKRREESYEQYF
many,TRBV10-2,TRBJ2-1,TRBD2,TGCGCCAGCAGTGTGCCGGGACTAGCGGGAGTGGGCAATGAGCAGTTCTTC,CASSVPGLAGVGNEQFF
-,TRBV6-1,TRBJ1-4,-,TGTGCCAGCAGTGAAGCCCAATGGCGTGAAAAACTGCTTTTT,CASSEAQWREKLLF
-,TRBV5-1,TRBJ1-2,-,TGCGCCAGCAGGTCCGAGGCGGGTTCCTATGGCTACACCTTC,CASRSEAGSYGYTF
few,TRBV20-1,TRBJ2-1,-,TGCAGTGCTAGAGAAAGTGTCGGATACAATGAGCAGTTCTTC,CSARESVGYNEQFF
few,TRBV28,TRBJ2-7,-,TGTGCCAGCAGTCCAACCCCTGGGACCGAGATTTACCGGGGGGAGCAGTACTTC,CASSPTPGTEIYRGEQYF
few,TRBV20-1,TRBJ2-4,-,TGCAGTGCTAGTCTCTTAGCGGTCCTAGCCAAAAACATTCAGTACTTC,CSASLLAVLAKNIQYF
many,TRBV4-1,TRBJ1-5,-,TGCGCCAGCAGCCAAGGGAGAGGGGGCAATCAGCCCCAGCATTTT,CASSQGRGGNQPQHF
many,TRBV11-2,TRBJ2-7,-,TGTGCCAGCCGCGGGGCAATCTACGAGCAGTACTTC,CASRGAIYEQYF
few,TRBV24-1,TRBJ2-1,-,TGTGCCACCAGCCCCAAGGGAAGCACCATCACTGAGCAGTTCTTC,CATSPKGSTITEQFF
-,TRBV20-1,TRBJ2-1,TRBD2,TGCAGTCCCATAGCGGGAGGTTTAAAGAATGAGCAGTTCTTC,CSPIAGGLKNEQFF
many,TRBV11-2,TRBJ2-1,-,TGTGCCAGCAGCTTAGAAACGGGTTTGGATGAGCAGTTCTTC,CASSLETGLDEQFF
many,TRBV5-1,TRBJ2-1,-,TGCGCCAGCAGCTTGACTGAAAATGAGCAGTTCTTC,CASSLTENEQFF
many,TRBV12-3/TRBV12-4,TRBJ2-3,TRBD2,TGTGCCAGCAGTCGGACTAGCGGAGGCCCCCTCCCAGATACGCAGTATTTT,CASSRTSGGPLPDTQYF
many,TRBV20-1,TRBJ2-1,-,TGCAGTGCGGTGGGCCTCGGTGAGCAGTTCTTC,CSAVGLGEQFF